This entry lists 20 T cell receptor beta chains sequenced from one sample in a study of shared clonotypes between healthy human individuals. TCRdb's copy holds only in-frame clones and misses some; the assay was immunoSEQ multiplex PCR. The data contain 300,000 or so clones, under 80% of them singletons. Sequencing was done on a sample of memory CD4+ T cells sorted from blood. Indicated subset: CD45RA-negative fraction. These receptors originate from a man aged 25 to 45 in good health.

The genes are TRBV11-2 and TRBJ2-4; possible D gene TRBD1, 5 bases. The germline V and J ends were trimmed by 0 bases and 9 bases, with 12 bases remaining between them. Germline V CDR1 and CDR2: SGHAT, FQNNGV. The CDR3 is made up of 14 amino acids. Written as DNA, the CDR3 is TGTGCCAGCAGCTTAGATGGGGCGGACCGCATTCAGTACTTC. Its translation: CASSLDGADRIQYF.

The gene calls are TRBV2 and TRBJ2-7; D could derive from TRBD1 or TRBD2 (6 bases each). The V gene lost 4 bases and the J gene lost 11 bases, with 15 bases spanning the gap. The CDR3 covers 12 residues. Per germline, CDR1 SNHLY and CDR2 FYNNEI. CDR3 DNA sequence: TGTGCCAGCAGTGCAATGGGGGGCTCGAAGTACTTC. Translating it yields CASSAMGGSKYF.

Here the CDR3 DNA reads TGTGCCAGCAGCTTAAAGTCCACCGGGGAGCTGTTTTTT. Translated: CASSLKSTGELFF. The V and J genes are TRBV11-3 and TRBJ2-2; D call uncertain. The CDR3 is 13 amino acids. Looked up from germline, CDR1 is SGHNT and CDR2 is YENEEA. V lost 2 bases to trimming and J lost 4 bases, with 5 bases between them.

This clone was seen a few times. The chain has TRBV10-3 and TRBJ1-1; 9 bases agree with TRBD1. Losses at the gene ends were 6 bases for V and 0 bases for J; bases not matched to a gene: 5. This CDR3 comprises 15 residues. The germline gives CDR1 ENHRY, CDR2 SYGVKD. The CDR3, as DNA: TGTGCCATCAGACCGGGACAGGGTATGAACACTGAAGCTTTCTTT. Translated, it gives CAIRPGQGMNTEAFF.

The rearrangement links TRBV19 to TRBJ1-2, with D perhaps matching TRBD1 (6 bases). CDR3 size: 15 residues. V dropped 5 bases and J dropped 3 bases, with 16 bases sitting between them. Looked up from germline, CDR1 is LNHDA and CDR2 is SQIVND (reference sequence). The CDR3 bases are TGTGCCAGTAGTGCCCTCAGGGGACCCCACTATGGCTACACCTTC. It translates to CASSALRGPHYGYTF. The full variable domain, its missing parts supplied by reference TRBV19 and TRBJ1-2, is DGGITQSPKYLFRKEGQNVTLSCEQNLNHDAMYWYRQDPGQGLRLIYYSQIVNDFQKGDIAEGYSVSREKKESFPLTVTSAQKNPTAFYLCASSALRGPHYGYTFGSGTRLTVV.

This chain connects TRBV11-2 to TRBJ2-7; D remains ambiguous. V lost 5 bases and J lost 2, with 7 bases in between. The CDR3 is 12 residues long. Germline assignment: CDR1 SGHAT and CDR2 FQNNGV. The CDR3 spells CASSPRAYEQYF. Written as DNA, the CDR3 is TGTGCCAGCAGCCCCCGGGCCTACGAGCAGTACTTC.

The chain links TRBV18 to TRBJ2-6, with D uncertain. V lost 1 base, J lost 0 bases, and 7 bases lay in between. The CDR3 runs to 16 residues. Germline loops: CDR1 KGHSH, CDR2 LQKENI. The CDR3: CASSPRQSSGANVLTF. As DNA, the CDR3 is TGTGCCAGCTCACCACGGCAGAGCTCTGGGGCCAACGTCCTGACTTTC.

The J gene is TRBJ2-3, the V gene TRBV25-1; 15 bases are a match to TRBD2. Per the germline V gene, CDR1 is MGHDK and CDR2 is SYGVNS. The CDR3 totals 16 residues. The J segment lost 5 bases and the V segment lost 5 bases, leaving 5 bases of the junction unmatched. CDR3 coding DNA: TGTGCCAGCAGTTTGGGACTAGCGGGAGGTGAAGATACGCAGTATTTT. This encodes CASSLGLAGGEDTQYF. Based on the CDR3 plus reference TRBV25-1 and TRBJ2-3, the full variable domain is EADIYQTPRYLVIGTGKKITLECSQTMGHDKMYWYQQDPGMELHLIHYSYGVNSTEKGDLSSESTVSRIRTEHFPLTLESARPSHTSQYLCASSLGLAGGEDTQYFGPGTRLTVL.

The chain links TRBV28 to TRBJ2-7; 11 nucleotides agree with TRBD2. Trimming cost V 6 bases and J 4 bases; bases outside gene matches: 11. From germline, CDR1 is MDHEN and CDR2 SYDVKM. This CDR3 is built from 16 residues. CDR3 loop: CASSFPGTSGAYEQYF. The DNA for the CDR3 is TGTGCCAGCAGCTTCCCCGGGACTAGCGGAGCGTACGAGCAGTACTTC.

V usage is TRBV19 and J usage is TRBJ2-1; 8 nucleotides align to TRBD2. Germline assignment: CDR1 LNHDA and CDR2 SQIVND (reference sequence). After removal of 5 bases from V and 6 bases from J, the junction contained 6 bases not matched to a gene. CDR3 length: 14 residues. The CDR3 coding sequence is TGTGCCAGTAGTGCCGGGACTAGGGGCAATGAGCAGTTCTTC. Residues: CASSAGTRGNEQFF.

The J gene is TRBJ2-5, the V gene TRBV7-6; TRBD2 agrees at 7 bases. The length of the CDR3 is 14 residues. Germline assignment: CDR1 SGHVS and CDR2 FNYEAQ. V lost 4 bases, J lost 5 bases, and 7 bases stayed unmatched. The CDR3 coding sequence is TGTGCCAGCAGCTCCTGGACTAGGTTGGAGACCCAGTACTTC. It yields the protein CASSSWTRLETQYF.

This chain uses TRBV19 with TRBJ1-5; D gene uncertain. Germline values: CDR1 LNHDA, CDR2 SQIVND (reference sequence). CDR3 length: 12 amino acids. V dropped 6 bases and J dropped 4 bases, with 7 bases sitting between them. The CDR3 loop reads CASSRPNQPQHF. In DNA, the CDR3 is TGTGCCAGTAGCCGCCCTAATCAGCCCCAGCATTTT. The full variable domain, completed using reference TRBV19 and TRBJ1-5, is DGGITQSPKYLFRKEGQNVTLSCEQNLNHDAMYWYRQDPGQGLRLIYYSQIVNDFQKGDIAEGYSVSREKKESFPLTVTSAQKNPTAFYLCASSRPNQPQHFGDGTRLSIL.

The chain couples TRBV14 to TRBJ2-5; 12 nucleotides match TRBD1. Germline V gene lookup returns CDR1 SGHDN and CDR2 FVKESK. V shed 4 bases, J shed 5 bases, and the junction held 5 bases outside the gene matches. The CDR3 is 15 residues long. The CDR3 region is CASSPRDRGRETQYF. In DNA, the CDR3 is TGTGCCAGCAGCCCCCGGGACAGGGGGCGTGAGACCCAGTACTTC.

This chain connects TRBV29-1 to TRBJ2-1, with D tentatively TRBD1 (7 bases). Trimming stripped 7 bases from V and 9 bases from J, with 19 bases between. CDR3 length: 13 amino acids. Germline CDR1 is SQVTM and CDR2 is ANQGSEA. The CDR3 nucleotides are TGCAGCGCACCCAGGGGGGAGGTGCGTGAGCAGTTCTTC. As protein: CSAPRGEVREQFF.

The CDR3 region is CASVGQGNRRGEQYF. The CDR3 nucleotides read TGTGCCAGCGTTGGGCAGGGCAACCGTCGCGGCGAGCAGTACTTC. The rearrangement joins TRBV6-1 to TRBJ2-7; D might be TRBD1 (5 bases). V lost 8 bases and J 6 bases, leaving 23 bases between the germline ends. CDR3 length: 15 residues. The germline V gene encodes CDR1 MNHNS and CDR2 SASEGT.

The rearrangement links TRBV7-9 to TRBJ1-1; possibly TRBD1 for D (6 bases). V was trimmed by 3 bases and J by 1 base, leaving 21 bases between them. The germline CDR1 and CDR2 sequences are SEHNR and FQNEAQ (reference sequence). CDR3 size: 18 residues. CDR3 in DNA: TGTGCCAGCAGCTTCTTCACCTACGGAGGACAGCCGAACACTGAAGCTTTCTTT. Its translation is CASSFFTYGGQPNTEAFF. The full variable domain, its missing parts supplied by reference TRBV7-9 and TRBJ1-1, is DTGVSQNPRHKITKRGQNVTFRCDPISEHNRLYWYRQTLGQGPEFLTYFQNEAQLEKSRLLSDRFSAERPKGSFSTLEIQRTEQGDSAMYLCASSFFTYGGQPNTEAFFGQGTRLTVV.

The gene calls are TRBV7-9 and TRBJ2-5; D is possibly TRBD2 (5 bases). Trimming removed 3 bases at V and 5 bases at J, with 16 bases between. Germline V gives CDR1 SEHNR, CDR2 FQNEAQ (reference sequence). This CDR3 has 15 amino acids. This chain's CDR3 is CASSFPRKGVETQYF. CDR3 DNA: TGTGCCAGCAGCTTCCCCCGAAAGGGAGTGGAGACCCAGTACTTC.

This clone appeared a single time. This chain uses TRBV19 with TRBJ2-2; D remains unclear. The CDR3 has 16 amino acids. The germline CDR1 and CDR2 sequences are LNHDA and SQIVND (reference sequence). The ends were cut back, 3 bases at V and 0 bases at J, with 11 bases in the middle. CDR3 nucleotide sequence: TGTGCCAGTAGTATCCTGGCAGGCTCGAACACCGGGGAGCTGTTTTTT. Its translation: CASSILAGSNTGELFF.

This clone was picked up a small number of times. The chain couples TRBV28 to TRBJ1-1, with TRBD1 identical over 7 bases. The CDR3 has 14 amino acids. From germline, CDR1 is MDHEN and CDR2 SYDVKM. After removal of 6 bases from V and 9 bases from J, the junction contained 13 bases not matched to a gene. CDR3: CASSSLGSGQKAFF. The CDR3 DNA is TGTGCCAGCAGCTCGCTGGGATCGGGACAGAAAGCTTTCTTT.

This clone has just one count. The CDR3 region has the DNA TGTGCCAGCAGCACCGGGACTAGCAGATATCTACCCTACGAGCAGTACTTC. Its translation: CASSTGTSRYLPYEQYF. The V gene is TRBV11-2, the J gene TRBJ2-7; 9 nucleotides agree with TRBD2. This CDR3 contains 17 residues. V lost 5 bases and J lost 2; bases outside the gene matches: 13. Germline V gene data show CDR1 as SGHAT and CDR2 as FQNNGV.